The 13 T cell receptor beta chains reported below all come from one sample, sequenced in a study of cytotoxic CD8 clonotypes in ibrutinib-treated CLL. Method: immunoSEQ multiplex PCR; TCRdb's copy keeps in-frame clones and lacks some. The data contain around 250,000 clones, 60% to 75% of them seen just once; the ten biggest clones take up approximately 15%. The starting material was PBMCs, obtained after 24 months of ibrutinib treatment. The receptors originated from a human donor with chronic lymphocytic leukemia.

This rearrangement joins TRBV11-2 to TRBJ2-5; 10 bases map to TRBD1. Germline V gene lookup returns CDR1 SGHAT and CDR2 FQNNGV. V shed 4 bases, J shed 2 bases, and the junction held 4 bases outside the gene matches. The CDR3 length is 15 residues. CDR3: CASSSTGGSQETQYF. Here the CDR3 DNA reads TGTGCCAGCAGCTCGACAGGGGGCTCGCAAGAGACCCAGTACTTC.

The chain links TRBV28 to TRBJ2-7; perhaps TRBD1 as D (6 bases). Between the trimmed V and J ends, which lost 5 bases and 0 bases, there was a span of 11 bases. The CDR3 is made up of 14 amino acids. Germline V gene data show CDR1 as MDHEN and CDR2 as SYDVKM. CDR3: CASSGQKGSYEQYF. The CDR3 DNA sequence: TGTGCCAGCAGTGGACAGAAAGGCTCCTACGAGCAGTACTTC.

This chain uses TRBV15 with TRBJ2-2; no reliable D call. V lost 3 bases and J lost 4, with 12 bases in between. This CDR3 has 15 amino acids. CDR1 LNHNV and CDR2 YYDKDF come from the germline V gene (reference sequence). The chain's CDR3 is CATSRDPAGTGELFF. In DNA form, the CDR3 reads TGTGCCACCAGCAGGGACCCTGCAGGCACCGGGGAGCTGTTTTTT. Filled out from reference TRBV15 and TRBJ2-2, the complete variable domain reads DAMVIQNPRYQVTQFGKPVTLSCSQTLNHNVMYWYQQKSSQAPKLLFHYYDKDFNNEADTPDNFQSRRPNTSFCFLDIRSPGLGDTAMYLCATSRDPAGTGELFFGEGSRLTVL.

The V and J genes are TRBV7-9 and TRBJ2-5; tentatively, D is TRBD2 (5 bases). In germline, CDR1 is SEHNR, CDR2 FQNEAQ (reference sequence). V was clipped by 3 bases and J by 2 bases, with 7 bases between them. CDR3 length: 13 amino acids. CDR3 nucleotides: TGTGCCAGCAGCTTTGGGGAGCAAGAGACCCAGTACTTC. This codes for CASSFGEQETQYF.

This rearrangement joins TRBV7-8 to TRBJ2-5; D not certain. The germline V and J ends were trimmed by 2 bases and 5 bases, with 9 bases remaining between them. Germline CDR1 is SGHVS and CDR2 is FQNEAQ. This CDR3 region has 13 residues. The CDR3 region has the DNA TGTGCCAGCAGCTTACCCCTCGGGGAGACCCAGTACTTC. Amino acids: CASSLPLGETQYF.

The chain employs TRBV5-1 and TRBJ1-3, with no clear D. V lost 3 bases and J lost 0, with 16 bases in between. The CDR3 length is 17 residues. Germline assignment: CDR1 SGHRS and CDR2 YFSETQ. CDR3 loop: CASSSSGLSVSGNTIYF. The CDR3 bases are TGCGCCAGCAGCTCCTCCGGACTGAGCGTCTCTGGAAACACCATATATTTT.

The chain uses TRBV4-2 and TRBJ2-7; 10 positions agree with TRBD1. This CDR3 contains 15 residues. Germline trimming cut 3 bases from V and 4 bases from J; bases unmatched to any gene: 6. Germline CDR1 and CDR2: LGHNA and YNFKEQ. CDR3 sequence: CASSQVGQGKYEQYF. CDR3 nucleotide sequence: TGTGCCAGCAGCCAGGTGGGACAGGGGAAGTACGAGCAGTACTTC.

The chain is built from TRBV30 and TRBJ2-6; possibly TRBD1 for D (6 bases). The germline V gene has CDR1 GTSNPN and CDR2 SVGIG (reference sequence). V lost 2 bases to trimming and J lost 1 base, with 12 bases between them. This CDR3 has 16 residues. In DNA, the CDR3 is TGTGCCTGGAGTCTTCTTACAGGGTCTGGGGCCAACGTCCTGACTTTC. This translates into CAWSLLTGSGANVLTF.

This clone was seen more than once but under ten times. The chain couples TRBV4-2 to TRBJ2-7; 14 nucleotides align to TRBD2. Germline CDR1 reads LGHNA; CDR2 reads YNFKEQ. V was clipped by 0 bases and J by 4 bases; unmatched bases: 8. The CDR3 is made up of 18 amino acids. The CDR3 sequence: CASSQDPRLAGGRYEQYF. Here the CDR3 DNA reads TGTGCCAGCAGCCAAGATCCCCGACTAGCGGGAGGGCGGTACGAGCAGTACTTC.

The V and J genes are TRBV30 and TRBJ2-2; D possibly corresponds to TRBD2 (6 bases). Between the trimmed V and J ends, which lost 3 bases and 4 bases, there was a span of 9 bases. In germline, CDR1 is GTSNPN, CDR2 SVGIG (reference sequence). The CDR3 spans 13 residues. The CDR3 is CAWRGRGTGELFF. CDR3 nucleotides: TGTGCCTGGAGGGGGCGGGGCACCGGGGAGCTGTTTTTT.

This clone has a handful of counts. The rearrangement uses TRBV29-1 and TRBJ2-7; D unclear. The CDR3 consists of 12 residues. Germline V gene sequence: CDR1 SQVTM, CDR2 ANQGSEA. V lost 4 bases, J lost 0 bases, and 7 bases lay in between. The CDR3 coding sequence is TGCAGCGTTGTAGCTAGCTCCTACGAGCAGTACTTC. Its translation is CSVVASSYEQYF.

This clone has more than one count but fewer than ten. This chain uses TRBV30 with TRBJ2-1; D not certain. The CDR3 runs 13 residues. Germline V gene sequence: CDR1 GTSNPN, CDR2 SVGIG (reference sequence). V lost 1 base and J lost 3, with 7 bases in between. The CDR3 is CAWSGSYYNEQFF. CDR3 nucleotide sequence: TGTGCCTGGAGTGGGTCCTACTACAATGAGCAGTTCTTC.

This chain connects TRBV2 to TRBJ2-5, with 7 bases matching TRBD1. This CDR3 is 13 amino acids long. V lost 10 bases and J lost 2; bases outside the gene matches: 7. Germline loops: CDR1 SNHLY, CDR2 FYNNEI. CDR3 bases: TGTGCCACCAGGGGGACGCCACAAGAGACCCAGTACTTC. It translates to CATRGTPQETQYF.